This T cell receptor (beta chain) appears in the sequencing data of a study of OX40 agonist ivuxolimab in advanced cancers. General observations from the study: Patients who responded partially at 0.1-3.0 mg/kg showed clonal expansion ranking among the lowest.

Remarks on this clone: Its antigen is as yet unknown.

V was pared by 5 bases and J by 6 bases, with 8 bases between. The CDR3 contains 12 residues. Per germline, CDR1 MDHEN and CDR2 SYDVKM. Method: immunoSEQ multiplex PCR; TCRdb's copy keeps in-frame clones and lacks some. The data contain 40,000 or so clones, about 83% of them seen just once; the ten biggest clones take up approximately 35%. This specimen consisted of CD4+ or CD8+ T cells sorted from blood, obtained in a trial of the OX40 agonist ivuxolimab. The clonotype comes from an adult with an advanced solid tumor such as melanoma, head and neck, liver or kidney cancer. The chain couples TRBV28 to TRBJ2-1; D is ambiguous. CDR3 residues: CASSRYVNEQFF. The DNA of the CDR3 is TGTGCCAGCAGTCGGTATGTCAATGAGCAGTTCTTC. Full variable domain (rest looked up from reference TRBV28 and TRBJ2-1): DVKVTQSSRYLVKRTGEKVFLECVQDMDHENMFWYRQDPGLGLRLIYFSYDVKMKEKGDIPEGYSVSREKKERFSLILESASTNQTSMYLCASSRYVNEQFFGPGTRLTVL.